The present T cell receptor (beta chain) was sequenced within a study of early stage breast cancer tumors. To note about this clone: The antigen remains unidentified.

Study-wide findings and caveats: Most shared enriched TCRB sequences were commonly generated ones.

The repertoire was sequenced with immunoSEQ multiplex PCR; TCRdb's copy has only in-frame clones and lacks some. The sample yields tens of thousands of clones, 70% to 80% seen once. The CDR3 sequence is 14 residues long. Germline V gene data show CDR1 as SGHVS and CDR2 as FNYEAQ. Trimming removed 9 bases from V and 2 bases from J; junction bases left unmatched: 8. Sample: blood. The origin of this receptor is a person aged 50-59 years with breast cancer. The J gene is TRBJ2-5, the V gene TRBV7-6; 8 bases are shared with TRBD2. This CDR3 reads CASSGTTQQETQYF. The CDR3 nucleotides are TGTGCCAGTAGCGGGACAACTCAACAAGAGACCCAGTACTTC.